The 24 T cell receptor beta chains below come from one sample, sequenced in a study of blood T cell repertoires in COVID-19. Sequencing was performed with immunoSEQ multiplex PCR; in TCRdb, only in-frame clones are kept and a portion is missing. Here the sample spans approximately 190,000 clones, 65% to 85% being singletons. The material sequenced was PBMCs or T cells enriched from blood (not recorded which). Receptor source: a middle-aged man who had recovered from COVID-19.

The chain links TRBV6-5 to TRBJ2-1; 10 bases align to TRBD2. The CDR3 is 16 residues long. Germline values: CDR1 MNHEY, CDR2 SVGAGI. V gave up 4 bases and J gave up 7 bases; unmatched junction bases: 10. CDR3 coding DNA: TGTGCCAGCAGTTCGTGGACTAGCGGAAGTACAAATGAGCAGTTCTTC. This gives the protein CASSSWTSGSTNEQFF.

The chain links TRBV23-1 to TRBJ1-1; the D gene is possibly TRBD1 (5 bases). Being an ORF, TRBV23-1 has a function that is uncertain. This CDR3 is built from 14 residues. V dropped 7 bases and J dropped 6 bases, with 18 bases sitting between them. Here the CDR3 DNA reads TGCGCCAGCACCATCTTGTGCAGGGCACCTGAAGCTTTCTTT. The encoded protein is CASTILCRAPEAFF.

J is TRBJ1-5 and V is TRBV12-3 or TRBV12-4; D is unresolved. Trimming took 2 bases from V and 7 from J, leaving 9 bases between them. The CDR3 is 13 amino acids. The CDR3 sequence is CASSLYEGQPQHF. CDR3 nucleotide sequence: TGTGCCAGCAGTTTATATGAGGGACAGCCCCAGCATTTT.

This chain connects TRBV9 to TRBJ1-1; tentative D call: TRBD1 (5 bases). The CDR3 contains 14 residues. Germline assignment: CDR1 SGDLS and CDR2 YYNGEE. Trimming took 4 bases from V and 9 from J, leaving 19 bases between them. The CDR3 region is CASSPFMGEGKAFF. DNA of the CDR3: TGTGCCAGCAGCCCTTTCATGGGGGAGGGTAAAGCTTTCTTT.

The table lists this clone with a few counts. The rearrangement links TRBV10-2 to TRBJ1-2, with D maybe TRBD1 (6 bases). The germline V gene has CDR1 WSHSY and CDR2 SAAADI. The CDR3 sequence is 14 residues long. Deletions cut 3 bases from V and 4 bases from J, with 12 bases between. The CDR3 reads CASSDYTGIYGYTF. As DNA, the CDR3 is TGCGCCAGCAGTGATTACACAGGGATCTATGGCTACACCTTC.

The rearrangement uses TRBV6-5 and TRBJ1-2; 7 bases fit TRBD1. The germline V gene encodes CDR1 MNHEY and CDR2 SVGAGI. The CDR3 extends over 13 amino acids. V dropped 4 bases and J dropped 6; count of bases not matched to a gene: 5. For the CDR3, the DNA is TGTGCCAGCAGTTGGAGACAGGGAAATGGCTACACCTTC. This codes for CASSWRQGNGYTF.

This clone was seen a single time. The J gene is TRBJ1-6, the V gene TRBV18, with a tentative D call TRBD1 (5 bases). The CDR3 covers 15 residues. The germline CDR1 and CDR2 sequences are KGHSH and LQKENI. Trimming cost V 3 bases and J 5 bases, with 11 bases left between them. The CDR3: CASSPVTANNSPLHF. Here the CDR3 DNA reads TGTGCCAGCTCACCCGTGACAGCTAATAATTCACCCCTCCACTTT.

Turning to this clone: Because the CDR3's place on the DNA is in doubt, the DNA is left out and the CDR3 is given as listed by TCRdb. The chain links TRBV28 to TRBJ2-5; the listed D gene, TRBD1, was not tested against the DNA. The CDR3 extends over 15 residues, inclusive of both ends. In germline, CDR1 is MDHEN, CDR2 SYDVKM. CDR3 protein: CASSFLWTGIETQYF.

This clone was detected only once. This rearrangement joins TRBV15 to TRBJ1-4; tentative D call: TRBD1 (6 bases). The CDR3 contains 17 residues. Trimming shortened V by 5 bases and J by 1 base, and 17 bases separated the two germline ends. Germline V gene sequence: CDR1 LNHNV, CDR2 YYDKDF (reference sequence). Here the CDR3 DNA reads TGTGCCACCAGCGGCCAACCCTTCAGGGGAACTAATGAAAAACTGTTTTTT. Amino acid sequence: CATSGQPFRGTNEKLFF.

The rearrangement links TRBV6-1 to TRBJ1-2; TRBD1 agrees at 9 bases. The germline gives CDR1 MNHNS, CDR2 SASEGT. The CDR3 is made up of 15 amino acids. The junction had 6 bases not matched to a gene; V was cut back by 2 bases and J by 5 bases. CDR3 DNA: TGTGCCAGCAGTGAATTCGTGACAGGGGGGTATGGCTACACCTTC. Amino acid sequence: CASSEFVTGGYGYTF.

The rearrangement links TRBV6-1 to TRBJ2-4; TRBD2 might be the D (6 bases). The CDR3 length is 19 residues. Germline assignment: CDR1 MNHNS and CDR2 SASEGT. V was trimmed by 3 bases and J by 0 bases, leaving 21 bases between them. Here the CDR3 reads CASSEEFWGDSLAKNIQYF. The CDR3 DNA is TGTGCCAGCAGTGAGGAATTTTGGGGGGATTCGCTAGCCAAAAACATTCAGTACTTC.

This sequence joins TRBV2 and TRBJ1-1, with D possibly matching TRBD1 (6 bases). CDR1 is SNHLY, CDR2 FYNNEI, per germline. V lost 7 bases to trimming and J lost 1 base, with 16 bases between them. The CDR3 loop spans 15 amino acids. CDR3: CASIIQGIGNTEAFF. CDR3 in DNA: TGTGCCAGCATCATACAGGGAATAGGGAACACTGAAGCTTTCTTT.

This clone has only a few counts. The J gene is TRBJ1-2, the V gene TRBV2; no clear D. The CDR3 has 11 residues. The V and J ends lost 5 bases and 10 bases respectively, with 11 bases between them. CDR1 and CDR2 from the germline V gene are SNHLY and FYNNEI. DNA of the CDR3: TGTGCCAGCAGTCTCCAGATTTACTACACCTTC. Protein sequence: CASSLQIYYTF.

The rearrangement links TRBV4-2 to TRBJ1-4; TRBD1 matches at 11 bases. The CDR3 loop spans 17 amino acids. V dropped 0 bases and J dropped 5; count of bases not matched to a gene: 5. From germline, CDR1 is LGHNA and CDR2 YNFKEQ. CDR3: CASSQDSGTGGNEKLFF. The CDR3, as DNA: TGTGCCAGCAGCCAAGATTCCGGGACAGGGGGGAATGAAAAACTGTTTTTT.

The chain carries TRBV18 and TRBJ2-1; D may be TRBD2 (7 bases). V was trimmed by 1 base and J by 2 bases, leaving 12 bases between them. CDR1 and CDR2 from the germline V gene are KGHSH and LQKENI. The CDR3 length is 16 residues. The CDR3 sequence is CASSPRGGATYNEQFF. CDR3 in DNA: TGTGCCAGCTCACCACGTGGGGGGGCCACCTACAATGAGCAGTTCTTC.

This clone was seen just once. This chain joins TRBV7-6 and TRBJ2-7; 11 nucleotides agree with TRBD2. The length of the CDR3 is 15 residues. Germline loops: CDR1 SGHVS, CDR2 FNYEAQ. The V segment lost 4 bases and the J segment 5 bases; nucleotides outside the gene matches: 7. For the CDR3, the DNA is TGTGCCAGCAGCTCCCTAGCGGGGGGCGGCAACGAGCAGTACTTC. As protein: CASSSLAGGGNEQYF.

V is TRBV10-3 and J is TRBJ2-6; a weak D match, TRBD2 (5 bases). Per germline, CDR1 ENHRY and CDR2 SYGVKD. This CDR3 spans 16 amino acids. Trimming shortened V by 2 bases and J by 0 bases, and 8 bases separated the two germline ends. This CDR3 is CAISEGEHSGANVLTF. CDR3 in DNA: TGTGCCATCAGTGAGGGGGAGCACTCTGGGGCCAACGTCCTGACTTTC.

The CDR3 DNA reads as TGCGCCAGCAGCCACCCGACAGGGAACCAAGAGACCCAGTACTTC. Its translation: CASSHPTGNQETQYF. The chain couples TRBV4-1 to TRBJ2-5; 7 nucleotides line up with TRBD1. V gave up 3 bases and J gave up 0 bases; unmatched junction bases: 4. Germline values: CDR1 MGHRA, CDR2 YSYEKL. This CDR3 comprises 15 residues.

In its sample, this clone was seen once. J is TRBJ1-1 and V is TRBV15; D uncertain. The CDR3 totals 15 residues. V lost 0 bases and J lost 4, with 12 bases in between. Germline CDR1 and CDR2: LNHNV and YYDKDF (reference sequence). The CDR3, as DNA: TGTGCCACCAGCAGAGAGGAGGGTGGTGGCACTGAAGCTTTCTTT. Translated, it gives CATSREEGGGTEAFF. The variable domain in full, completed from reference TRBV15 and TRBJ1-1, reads DAMVIQNPRYQVTQFGKPVTLSCSQTLNHNVMYWYQQKSSQAPKLLFHYYDKDFNNEADTPDNFQSRRPNTSFCFLDIRSPGLGDTAMYLCATSREEGGGTEAFFGQGTRLTVV.

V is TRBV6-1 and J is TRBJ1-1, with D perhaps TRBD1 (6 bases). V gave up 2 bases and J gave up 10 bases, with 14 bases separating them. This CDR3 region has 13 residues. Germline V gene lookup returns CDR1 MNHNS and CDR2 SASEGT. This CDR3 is CASSERTDFVAFF. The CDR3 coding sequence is TGTGCCAGCAGTGAAAGGACAGATTTTGTAGCTTTCTTT.

The DNA of the CDR3 is TGTGCCTGGAGAACTAGCGGGGGACCAGATACGCAGTATTTT. This sequence encodes CAWRTSGGPDTQYF. The V and J genes are TRBV30 and TRBJ2-3; 11 bases are shared with TRBD2. Germline loops: CDR1 GTSNPN, CDR2 SVGIG (reference sequence). The CDR3 totals 14 residues. After removal of 3 bases from V and 4 bases from J, the junction contained 3 bases not matched to a gene.

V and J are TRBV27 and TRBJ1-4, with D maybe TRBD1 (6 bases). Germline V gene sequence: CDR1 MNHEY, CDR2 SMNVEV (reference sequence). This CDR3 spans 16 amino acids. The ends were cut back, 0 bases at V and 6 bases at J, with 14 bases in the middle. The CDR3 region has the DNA TGTGCCAGCAGTTTATCGGGGGCCAGACAATATGAAAAACTGTTTTTT. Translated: CASSLSGARQYEKLFF.

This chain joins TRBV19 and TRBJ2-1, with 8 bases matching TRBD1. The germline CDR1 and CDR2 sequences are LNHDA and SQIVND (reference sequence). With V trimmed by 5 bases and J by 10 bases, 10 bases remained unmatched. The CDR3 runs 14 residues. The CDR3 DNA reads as TGTGCCAGTAGTGTTGGACAGGGTCCGAGGGAGCAGTTCTTC. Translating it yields CASSVGQGPREQFF.

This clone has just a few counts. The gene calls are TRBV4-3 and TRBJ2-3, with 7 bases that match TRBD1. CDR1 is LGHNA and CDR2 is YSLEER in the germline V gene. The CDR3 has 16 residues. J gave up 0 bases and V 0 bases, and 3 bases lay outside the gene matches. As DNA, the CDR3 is TGCGCCAGCAGCCAAGACCCGGACAGGAGCACAGATACGCAGTATTTT. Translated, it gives CASSQDPDRSTDTQYF.